Each of the 22 T cell receptor beta chains below was sequenced from the same sample in a study of tumor-infiltrating lymphocytes in primary liver carcinoma. The tissue used was unsorted bulk material of about 19-33 mg. RNA and DNA were co-extracted from it with the AllPrep DNA/RNA mini kit. Priming with a constant-region primer yielded TCR beta cDNA from about 480 ng total RNA. Libraries of TCR beta came from three nested multiplex PCR rounds with slightly modified ARM-PCR. TRBV1-TRBV30 forward primers and a C-beta reverse primer were used in the first two PCR rounds, which each ran for about 11 cycles. TCRdb independently ran MiXCR on the multiplex PCR reads; one entry per CDR3 protein. The data show almost 45,000 distinct CDR3 sequences, approximately 82% seen once. Sequenced sample: tumor-adjacent normal liver tissue. The source of these receptors is a woman aged 25-40 years with primary liver carcinoma and hepatitis B virus infection.

The chain recombines TRBV6-2 or TRBV6-3 with TRBJ2-1; D unclear. The CDR3 has 13 residues. Between the trimmed V and J ends, which lost 7 bases and 5 bases, there was a span of 12 bases. Germline V gene lookup returns CDR1 MNHEY and CDR2 SVGEGT. This CDR3 reads CASTVTANNEQFF. The CDR3 DNA reads TGTGCCAGCACGGTGACTGCAAACAATGAGCAGTTCTTC.

Many counts were recorded for this clonotype. The chain recombines TRBV6-5 with TRBJ2-5; unclear D gene. Trimming cost V 1 base and J 3 bases, with 12 bases left between them. Germline CDR1 reads MNHEY; CDR2 reads SVGAGI. The CDR3 runs 15 residues. For the CDR3, the DNA is TGTGCCAGCAGTTACTACAGAACAGTAAAAGAGACCCAGTACTTC. Its protein is CASSYYRTVKETQYF.

The count of this clonotype is one. At one of its ends the junction is not consistent with the germline gene, which may arise from a read error. The V gene is TRBV11-2, the J gene TRBJ2-7, with 9 bases matching TRBD1. CDR1 SGHAT and CDR2 FQNNGV come from the germline V gene. CDR3 size: 17 residues. The CDR3 DNA sequence: TGTGCCAGCAGCTTTCATCAGGGACAGGGAAGGGGTTACGAGCTGCACTTC. As protein: CASSFHQGQGRGYELHF.

This clonotype appeared many times. This chain uses TRBV7-9 with TRBJ2-3; D is possibly TRBD2 (6 bases). V was shortened by 5 bases and J by 0 bases, with 15 bases between the two germline ends. The CDR3 is made up of 16 amino acids. Germline V gene lookup returns CDR1 SEHNR and CDR2 FQNEAQ (reference sequence). DNA for the CDR3: TGTGCCAGCAGCCCATCGCGGGGAACTAGCACAGATACGCAGTATTTT. Translation gives CASSPSRGTSTDTQYF.

The table lists this clonotype with many counts. An end of the junction differs from the germline gene, which may be a read error. This rearrangement joins TRBV6-6 to TRBJ2-3; weak D call: TRBD2 (6 bases). Germline CDR1 reads MNHNY; CDR2 reads SVGAGI (reference sequence). The CDR3 has 17 residues. CDR3 nucleotide sequence: TGTGCCAGCAGTTACTCTTTTGGCAGCGGGTCCACAGATGCGCAGTATTTT. It codes for CASSYSFGSGSTDAQYF.

The J gene is TRBJ2-5, the V gene TRBV29-1, with a weak D call TRBD1 (5 bases). Trimming left V 7 bases short and J 6 bases short, with 15 bases between. Germline V gives CDR1 SQVTM, CDR2 ANQGSEA. The CDR3 has 12 amino acids. CDR3: CSARASLKTQYF. As DNA, the CDR3 is TGCAGCGCCAGGGCAAGCCTAAAGACCCAGTACTTC.

Concerning this clonotype itself: One junction end does not reproduce the germline sequence, and a read error may be involved. This sequence joins TRBV4-3 and TRBJ1-2; D gene unclear. Germline loops: CDR1 LGHNA, CDR2 YSLEER. This CDR3 region has 14 residues. Here the CDR3 DNA reads TGCGCCATCAGCCAAGTGATCGGAGTATCTGGCTACACCTTC. Translation: CAISQVIGVSGYTF.

About this clonotype: A much bigger clone sits one base away, suggesting this may be a read error. The V gene is TRBV28, the J gene TRBJ1-2; a possible D gene is TRBD1 (5 bases). Per the germline V gene, CDR1 is MDHEN and CDR2 is SYDVKM. The CDR3 has 14 residues. Here the CDR3 reads CTIHRGGGVIGYTF. The CDR3 DNA sequence: TGTACCATTCACCGGGGTGGAGGGGTAATTGGCTACACCTTC.

Points on this clonotype: A junction end diverges from the germline sequence, so it may reflect a read error. The genes are TRBV19 and TRBJ1-1, with TRBD1 as a possible D gene (5 bases). This CDR3 has 14 residues. CDR1 LNHDA and CDR2 SQIVND come from the germline V gene (reference sequence). As DNA, the CDR3 is TGTGCCGGTAGTATCACCGACAGATACACTGAAGCTTTCTTT. It yields the protein CAGSITDRYTEAFF.

The chain joins TRBV5-6 to TRBJ1-1, with TRBD1 identical over 7 bases. CDR1 SGHDT and CDR2 YYEEEE come from the germline V gene. Trimming cost V 3 bases and J 6 bases; bases outside gene matches: 11. There are 15 residues in the CDR3. CDR3 protein: CASSWRDRLDAEAFF. The CDR3 DNA reads TGTGCCAGCAGCTGGAGGGACAGACTGGACGCTGAAGCTTTCTTT.

Points on this clonotype: One junction end disagrees with the germline gene, perhaps due to a read error. V usage is TRBV10-3 and J usage is TRBJ2-1, with D possibly matching TRBD1 (5 bases). The germline CDR1 and CDR2 sequences are ENHRY and SYGVKD. This CDR3 contains 14 residues. The chain's CDR3 is CVISPTATRDEQSF. CDR3 sequence (DNA): TGTGTCATCAGTCCCACGGCGACCAGGGATGAGCAGTCCTTC.

The chain couples TRBV19 to TRBJ1-3; D is perhaps TRBD1 (5 bases). There are 15 residues in the CDR3. The V end was cut by 3 bases, the J end by 2 bases, with 11 bases between. CDR1 is LNHDA, CDR2 SQIVND, per germline (reference sequence). CDR3: CASSMRTYPGNTIYF. The CDR3 nucleotides are TGTGCCAGTAGTATGCGGACATATCCTGGAAACACCATATATTTT. Looking up the rest from reference TRBV19 and TRBJ1-3 gives the full variable domain: DGGITQSPKYLFRKEGQNVTLSCEQNLNHDAMYWYRQDPGQGLRLIYYSQIVNDFQKGDIAEGYSVSREKKESFPLTVTSAQKNPTAFYLCASSMRTYPGNTIYFGEGSWLTVV.

This clonotype has just one count. A read error may produce the germline difference seen at one junction end. This sequence joins TRBV7-9 and TRBJ2-5; 7 positions agree with TRBD2. This CDR3 has 13 amino acids. The germline gives CDR1 SEHNR, CDR2 FQNEAQ (reference sequence). The CDR3 DNA is TGTGTCAGCAGCGGGACCATCCAAGAGACCCACTACTTC. This codes for CVSSGTIQETHYF.

Worth noting for this clonotype: One end of the junction fails to match germline, which may point to a read error. The chain is built from TRBV28 and TRBJ1-1; D is uncertain. The CDR3 length is 14 residues. The V gene's germline CDR1 is MDHEN and CDR2 SYDVKM. CDR3 in amino acids: CARSLLQWNTEAFF. For the CDR3, the DNA is TGTGCCAGAAGTTTATTACAGTGGAACACTGAAGCTTTCTTT.

As to this clonotype: One end of the junction fails to match germline, which may point to a read error. The CDR3 is CANSSPLGTGSYSEQFF. The CDR3 DNA reads as TGTGCCAACAGTTCACCGTTGGGGACCGGCTCCTACAGTGAGCAGTTCTTC. The J gene is TRBJ2-1, the V gene TRBV28; D tentatively reads TRBD1 or TRBD2 (5 bases each). The CDR3 loop spans 17 amino acids. Germline loops: CDR1 MDHEN, CDR2 SYDVKM.

The chain is built from TRBV6-2 or TRBV6-3 and TRBJ2-3; D uncertain. V gave up 6 bases and J gave up 4 bases, with 14 bases separating them. CDR1 and CDR2 (germline): MNHEY, SVGEGT. CDR3 length equals 14 residues. CDR3 sequence: CASSYGRSADTQYF. CDR3 DNA sequence: TGTGCCAGCAGCTACGGACGGAGTGCAGATACGCAGTATTTT.

With respect to this clonotype: The CDR3 ends on some other residue instead of the conserved phenylalanine or tryptophan, so this is likely a read error. The rearrangement uses TRBV11-2 and TRBJ2-5; TRBD1 might be the D (5 bases). The germline V gene encodes CDR1 SGHAT and CDR2 FQNNGV. V was clipped by 4 bases and J by 6 bases, with 18 bases between them. This CDR3 has 15 residues. The CDR3 DNA sequence: TGTGCCAGCAGCTATTTGACGACAGCCGCTAAGACCCAGTACCTC. Residues: CASSYLTTAAKTQYL.

The rearrangement uses TRBV16 and TRBJ1-6; TRBD1 aligns across 7 bases. Germline CDR1 and CDR2: KGHSY and FQNENV. CDR3 length: 14 amino acids. V lost 4 bases and J lost 6; bases outside the gene matches: 3. The CDR3 sequence is CASSRQGSNSPLHF. The CDR3 coding sequence is TGTGCCAGCAGCCGACAGGGATCTAATTCACCCCTCCACTTT.

In regard to this clonotype: An end of the junction does not agree with germline; a read error may underlie this. This chain uses TRBV11-2 with TRBJ2-1; D gene ambiguous. This CDR3 has 16 residues. The germline V gene has CDR1 SGHAT and CDR2 FQNNGV. CDR3 DNA sequence: TGTGCCAGCAGTGCAGACCCGAGTAGCTCCTACAATGAGCAATTCTTC. It translates to CASSADPSSSYNEQFF.

As to this clonotype: This may be a read error: a much more frequent sequence differs by one nucleotide. The rearrangement uses TRBV7-9 and TRBJ1-1; weak D call: TRBD1 (6 bases). Germline loops: CDR1 SEHNR, CDR2 FQNEAQ (reference sequence). The CDR3 totals 14 residues. CDR3 in amino acids: CASRPGQWNAEVFF. CDR3 nucleotides: TGTGCCAGCAGACCTGGACAGTGGAACGCTGAAGTTTTCTTT.

Details on this clonotype: Its ends do not fully match the called genes, so a read error is possible. The chain joins TRBV11-1 to TRBJ2-1, with 8 bases matching TRBD2. This CDR3 spans 17 amino acids. Germline CDR1 and CDR2: SGHAT and FQDESV (reference sequence). CDR3 DNA: TGTGCCAACAGCTTAGCAACCCTAGTAGCGGGGTTAAATGAGCAGTTCTTC. Translated, it gives CANSLATLVAGLNEQFF. The whole variable domain, remainder taken from reference TRBV11-1 and TRBJ2-1, is EAEVAQSPRYKITEKSQAVAFWCDPISGHATLYWYRQILGQGPELLVQFQDESVVDDSQLPKDRFSAERLKGVDSTLKIQPAELGDSAMYLCANSLATLVAGLNEQFFGPGTRLTVL.

On this clonotype itself: At one boundary the junction diverges from the germline segment, which might be a read error. This chain connects TRBV6-1 to TRBJ1-2; no firm D call. The CDR3 covers 14 residues. Germline values: CDR1 MNHNS, CDR2 SASEGT. The CDR3 nucleotides are TGTGCCTGTGCCCCTAGGGCAGATAACTATGGCTACACCTTT. Protein product: CACAPRADNYGYTF.